The 27 T cell receptor beta chains presented below share a single source sample, sequenced in a study of Ad26.COV2.S vaccination and SARS-CoV-2 variants. The data were produced by immunoSEQ multiplex PCR, yet TCRdb's version contains in-frame clones alone and is incomplete. The sample lists 300,000 to 350,000 clones; about 89% were seen once. Treatment specified: around 19 received Ad26.COV2.S at low or high dose, single or two shots; five or six received placebo; per-sample allocation not given. Sampling was performed 63 days after the first vaccine or placebo injection. Sequenced material: peripheral blood, taken in a trial of Ad26.COV2.S vaccine versus placebo. These receptors originate from a person aged 18-65 years who received the Ad26.COV2.S COVID-19 vaccine or a placebo.

The V and J genes are TRBV5-8 and TRBJ1-1; no definite D call. Germline-derived CDR1 and CDR2 are SGHTS and YDEGEE. V was trimmed by 1 base and J by 7 bases, leaving 11 bases between them. The CDR3 covers 13 residues. The chain's CDR3 is CASSLLQSLEAFF. The CDR3 bases are TGTGCCAGCAGCTTGCTTCAGAGCCTTGAAGCTTTCTTT.

As DNA, the CDR3 is TGTGCCAGCAGCTTATTCGGGAGTAGCACCGGGGAGCTGTTTTTT. It is translated as CASSLFGSSTGELFF. This chain joins TRBV7-2 and TRBJ2-2, with a tentative D call TRBD2 (6 bases). Germline loops: CDR1 SGHTA, CDR2 FQGNSA. V lost 2 bases to trimming and J lost 4 bases, with 11 bases between them. The CDR3 length is 15 residues.

The chain joins TRBV27 to TRBJ1-1; D is perhaps TRBD1 (5 bases). The CDR3 runs 15 residues. Trimming cost V 3 bases and J 8 bases, with 19 bases left between them. CDR1 is MNHEY, CDR2 SMNVEV, per germline (reference sequence). CDR3 nucleotides: TGTGCCAGCAGTTTTCAGAGTGGTAGGGGTTCGGAAGCTTTCTTT. This gives the protein CASSFQSGRGSEAFF.

V and J are TRBV7-8 and TRBJ1-2; TRBD1 is a possible D gene (5 bases). V was trimmed by 3 bases and J by 2 bases, leaving 16 bases between them. Germline V gene data show CDR1 as SGHVS and CDR2 as FQNEAQ. CDR3 length: 16 residues. CDR3 in amino acids: CASSFTGRGLNYGYTF. The CDR3 region has the DNA TGTGCCAGCAGCTTTACTGGGCGGGGCCTCAACTATGGCTACACCTTC.

This clone was detected only once. The chain employs TRBV4-1 and TRBJ2-7; 7 positions agree with TRBD1. Germline values: CDR1 MGHRA, CDR2 YSYEKL. The CDR3 loop spans 14 amino acids. Unmatched junction bases numbered 3, after V lost 1 base and J lost 3 bases. CDR3 bases: TGCGCCAGCAGCCAAGGGGCAGGGGGCTACGAGCAGTACTTC. This gives the protein CASSQGAGGYEQYF.

This rearrangement joins TRBV19 to TRBJ1-1; possible D gene TRBD1, 6 bases. V lost 8 bases and J lost 1, with 17 bases in between. CDR1 LNHDA and CDR2 SQIVND come from the germline V gene (reference sequence). The CDR3 length is 15 residues. Here the CDR3 reads CASGYTGTWNTEAFF. The DNA for the CDR3 is TGTGCCAGTGGATACACCGGGACATGGAACACTGAAGCTTTCTTT.

The DNA for the CDR3 is TGTGCCAGCAGCGCAAGAGACAGGGTAGAAGGCTACACCTTC. Residues: CASSARDRVEGYTF. This rearrangement joins TRBV21-1 to TRBJ1-2; the D call TRBD1 from the table was never checked on the DNA. TRBV21-1 is described as a pseudogene. This CDR3 has 14 amino acids.

The J gene is TRBJ2-7, the V gene TRBV5-6; 12 bases are shared with TRBD2. V shed 4 bases and J 4 bases; nucleotides not matched to a gene: 12. Germline CDR1 SGHDT, CDR2 YYEEEE. The CDR3 contains 17 residues. CDR3 residues: CASSPLGPSGGAYEQYF. The CDR3 coding sequence is TGTGCCAGCAGCCCCCTGGGGCCTAGCGGGGGGGCGTACGAGCAGTACTTC. Variable domain in full (rest from reference TRBV5-6 and TRBJ2-7): DAGVTQSPTHLIKTRGQQVTLRCSPKSGHDTVSWYQQALGQGPQFIFQYYEEEERQRGNFPDRFSGHQFPNYSSELNVNALLLGDSALYLCASSPLGPSGGAYEQYFGPGTRLTVT.

This chain's CDR3 is CASSYSWSMNTEAFF. Written as DNA, the CDR3 is TGTGCCAGCAGTTACTCGTGGAGCATGAACACTGAAGCTTTCTTT. The chain links TRBV6-5 to TRBJ1-1; D gene unclear. The CDR3 totals 15 residues. The V gene's germline CDR1 is MNHEY and CDR2 SVGAGI. Between the trimmed V and J ends, which lost 0 bases and 0 bases, there was a span of 8 bases.

The chain uses TRBV19 and TRBJ2-5; D might be TRBD2 (5 bases). The germline V and J ends were trimmed by 2 bases and 2 bases, with 12 bases remaining between them. The germline V gene encodes CDR1 LNHDA and CDR2 SQIVND (reference sequence). CDR3 length equals 15 residues. CDR3 DNA sequence: TGTGCCAGTAGTATAATCTTTGGACTGCAAGAGACCCAGTACTTC. Translated, it gives CASSIIFGLQETQYF.

The V call is TRBV2, the J call TRBJ1-2; possible D gene TRBD1, 5 bases. Per germline, CDR1 SNHLY and CDR2 FYNNEI. CDR3 length: 15 residues. Trimming took 4 bases from V and 3 from J, leaving 15 bases between them. The CDR3 spells CASSVSGRLDYGYTF. The DNA for the CDR3 is TGTGCCAGCAGTGTTTCAGGGCGTCTTGACTATGGCTACACCTTC.

V usage is TRBV27 and J usage is TRBJ2-3; D uncertain. The CDR3 length is 14 residues. Germline V gives CDR1 MNHEY, CDR2 SMNVEV (reference sequence). Trimming took 5 bases from V and 0 from J, leaving 9 bases between them. The CDR3, as DNA: TGTGCCAGCAGTACGCAGACTAGCACAGATACGCAGTATTTT. Protein sequence: CASSTQTSTDTQYF.

Many counts were recorded for this clone. The chain is built from TRBV4-2 and TRBJ2-3; D assignment may be TRBD1 or TRBD2 (5 bases each). The CDR3 is 15 residues long. Germline CDR1 reads LGHNA; CDR2 reads YNFKEQ. Between the trimmed V and J ends, which lost 0 bases and 6 bases, there was a span of 13 bases. DNA of the CDR3: TGTGCCAGCAGCCAAGAAAGACAGAGGAGGGATACGCAGTATTTT. Protein: CASSQERQRRDTQYF.

The chain couples TRBV7-3 to TRBJ1-5; D is perhaps TRBD1 (5 bases). Per germline, CDR1 SGHTA and CDR2 FQGTGA. The CDR3 spans 15 residues. The V and J ends lost 6 bases and 1 base respectively, with 13 bases between them. The DNA for the CDR3 is TGTGCCAGCAGTCCTACAGGATCGAGCAATCAGCCCCAGCATTTT. Amino acids: CASSPTGSSNQPQHF.

The chain recombines TRBV4-2 with TRBJ1-4; 7 bases are shared with TRBD1. Germline lookup yields CDR1 LGHNA and CDR2 YNFKEQ. There are 15 residues in the CDR3. The V segment lost 1 base and the J segment 5 bases; nucleotides outside the gene matches: 4. The CDR3 DNA sequence: TGTGCCAGCAGCCAAGGGGGGACAGCGAATGAAAAACTGTTTTTT. This sequence encodes CASSQGGTANEKLFF.

The chain joins TRBV7-9 to TRBJ2-1; TRBD2 matches at 10 bases. Losses at the gene ends were 4 bases for V and 1 base for J; bases not matched to a gene: 10. CDR3 length: 18 amino acids. Germline V gives CDR1 SEHNR, CDR2 FQNEAQ (reference sequence). DNA for the CDR3: TGTGCCAGCAGCTCTTCTAGCGGGGGATTTTGGTCCTACAATGAGCAGTTCTTC. As protein: CASSSSSGGFWSYNEQFF.

V is TRBV5-4 and J is TRBJ2-5; 7 nucleotides line up with TRBD2. V shed 1 base, J shed 2 bases, and the junction held 5 bases outside the gene matches. This CDR3 is built from 15 residues. The germline V gene has CDR1 SGHNT and CDR2 YYREEE (reference sequence). The CDR3 DNA sequence: TGTGCCAGCAGCTTGCAGGCGGGAGAACAAGAGACCCAGTACTTC. Translating it yields CASSLQAGEQETQYF. Drawing the rest from reference TRBV5-4 and TRBJ2-5, the complete variable domain is ETGVTQSPTHLIKTRGQQVTLRCSSQSGHNTVSWYQQALGQGPQFIFQYYREEENGRGNFPPRFSGLQFPNYSSELNVNALELDDSALYLCASSLQAGEQETQYFGPGTRLLVL.

The chain joins TRBV5-1 to TRBJ2-7; tentative D call: TRBD1 (6 bases). Germline lookup yields CDR1 SGHRS and CDR2 YFSETQ. With 7 bases removed from V and 4 bases from J, the gap between germline ends came to 15 bases. The CDR3 covers 13 residues. CDR3 loop: CASGDGQSYEQYF. The CDR3 coding sequence is TGCGCCAGCGGGGATGGACAGTCTTACGAGCAGTACTTC.

The count of this clone is one. This chain joins TRBV25-1 and TRBJ1-6; 7 bases are a match to TRBD1. Germline CDR1 MGHDK, CDR2 SYGVNS. The CDR3 has 14 residues. J gave up 6 bases and V 4 bases, and 3 bases lay outside the gene matches. The CDR3 sequence: CASSAGQFNSPLHF. The CDR3, as DNA: TGTGCCAGCAGTGCGGGACAGTTTAATTCACCCCTCCACTTT. Full variable domain (rest looked up from reference TRBV25-1 and TRBJ1-6): EADIYQTPRYLVIGTGKKITLECSQTMGHDKMYWYQQDPGMELHLIHYSYGVNSTEKGDLSSESTVSRIRTEHFPLTLESARPSHTSQYLCASSAGQFNSPLHFGNGTRLTVT.

This clone has just one count. The chain couples TRBV29-1 to TRBJ1-1; TRBD1 is a possible D gene (5 bases). Germline V gene data show CDR1 as SQVTM and CDR2 as ANQGSEA. The CDR3 covers 15 residues. The V and J ends lost 0 bases and 3 bases respectively, with 14 bases between them. CDR3 region: CSVEDRGGVHTEAFF. As DNA, the CDR3 is TGCAGCGTTGAAGATCGAGGAGGGGTGCACACTGAAGCTTTCTTT.

This clone has just one count. The CDR3 reads CASSIEAGGRVYGYTF. The CDR3 DNA is TGTGCCAGTAGTATAGAGGCAGGGGGCCGCGTCTATGGCTACACCTTC. The V call is TRBV19, the J call TRBJ1-2, with TRBD1 identical over 8 bases. The J segment lost 4 bases and the V segment lost 0 bases, leaving 7 bases of the junction unmatched. The CDR3 totals 16 residues. Germline V gene lookup returns CDR1 LNHDA and CDR2 SQIVND (reference sequence).

The chain uses TRBV7-9 and TRBJ2-7; TRBD1 agrees at 7 bases. Germline V lookup: CDR1 SEHNR, CDR2 FQNEAQ (reference sequence). The CDR3 runs to 13 residues. V gave up 7 bases and J gave up 6 bases; unmatched junction bases: 9. CDR3 bases: TGTGCCAGCACCACAGAGGACAGGCCCGAGCAGTACTTC. Its translation is CASTTEDRPEQYF.

The DNA of the CDR3 is TGTGCCTGGAGTGACAGTAACACTGAAGCTTTCTTT. Residues: CAWSDSNTEAFF. The genes are TRBV30 and TRBJ1-1; no reliable D call. The germline V and J ends were trimmed by 1 base and 2 bases, with 5 bases remaining between them. The V gene's germline CDR1 is GTSNPN and CDR2 SVGIG (reference sequence). The CDR3 has 12 amino acids.

This clone was observed a single time. CDR3 in DNA: TGTGCCAGCAGCTGGGGACAGGGGATCTATGGCTACACCTTC. As protein: CASSWGQGIYGYTF. The chain recombines TRBV5-6 with TRBJ1-2; 10 bases match TRBD1. This CDR3 contains 14 residues. Germline CDR1 reads SGHDT; CDR2 reads YYEEEE. Trimming took 3 bases from V and 4 from J; bases not matched to a gene: 3.

There are a few counts of this clone. The J gene is TRBJ2-3, the V gene TRBV9, with no clear D. CDR1 SGDLS and CDR2 YYNGEE come from the germline V gene. V lost 0 bases, J lost 0 bases, and 14 bases lay in between. CDR3 size: 17 residues. The CDR3 loop reads CASSVGGGVSSTDTQYF. CDR3 in DNA: TGTGCCAGCAGCGTAGGGGGTGGGGTTTCTAGCACAGATACGCAGTATTTT.

The chain joins TRBV4-1 to TRBJ1-6; 8 nucleotides match TRBD1. J was trimmed by 6 bases and V by 2 bases; bases with no gene match: 9. Per the germline V gene, CDR1 is MGHRA and CDR2 is YSYEKL. The CDR3 consists of 17 residues. The DNA for the CDR3 is TGCGCCAGCAGCCAATCCGGACAGGGTATATTTAATTCACCCCTCCACTTT. It specifies CASSQSGQGIFNSPLHF.

V gene TRBV3-1 (or the pseudogene TRBV3-2) combines with J gene TRBJ1-4; 8 bases match TRBD1. After removal of 5 bases from V and 7 bases from J, the junction contained 6 bases not matched to a gene. Germline V gene sequence: CDR1 LGHDT, CDR2 YNNKEL (reference sequence). CDR3 length: 14 residues. Here the CDR3 reads CASSSRDRREKLFF. In nucleotides, the CDR3 is TGTGCCAGCAGCTCCCGGGACAGGCGTGAAAAACTGTTTTTT.